These 11 T cell receptor beta chains were sequenced from one sample in a study of T cell responses to AZD1222 COVID-19 vaccine. Clones were read by immunoSEQ multiplex PCR, and TCRdb kept only the in-frame ones, dropping some. The sample shows 150,000 to 200,000 clones, about nine tenths of them seen only once. Sequencing used peripheral blood, obtained 28 days after the second AZD1222 dose. The receptor set was obtained from an adult who received the AZD1222 COVID-19 vaccine.

This chain links TRBV2 with TRBJ1-6, with D hard to call. V shed 8 bases and J shed 0 bases, with 11 bases lying between them. The CDR3 totals 15 residues. Germline CDR1 and CDR2: SNHLY and FYNNEI. The CDR3 DNA reads TGTGCCAGCGTAGCCCTGAGCTCCTATAATTCACCCCTCCACTTT. Translation gives CASVALSSYNSPLHF. Full variable domain (missing parts from reference TRBV2 and TRBJ1-6): EPEVTQTPSHQVTQMGQEVILRCVPISNHLYFYWYRQILGQKVEFLVSFYNNEISEKSEIFDDQFSVERPDGSNFTLKIRSTKLEDSAMYFCASVALSSYNSPLHFGNGTRLTVT.

This clone was found once. CDR3 bases: TGCGCCAGCAGCAAGGGGCCGCTGACAGATACGCAGTATTTT. Translating it yields CASSKGPLTDTQYF. V usage is TRBV4-1 and J usage is TRBJ2-3, with D tentatively TRBD1 (5 bases). The V gene lost 5 bases and the J gene lost 3 bases, with 12 bases spanning the gap. The V gene's germline CDR1 is MGHRA and CDR2 YSYEKL. The CDR3 length is 14 residues.

CDR3 sequence: CSVVPAGQETQYF. The DNA for the CDR3 is TGCAGCGTTGTCCCAGCGGGCCAAGAGACCCAGTACTTC. The chain links TRBV29-1 to TRBJ2-5; a weak D match, TRBD2 (6 bases). CDR3 size: 13 residues. Germline V gene data show CDR1 as SQVTM and CDR2 as ANQGSEA. V shed 4 bases and J shed 1 base, with 10 bases lying between them.

The chain is built from TRBV5-1 and TRBJ2-3, with TRBD1 matching 7 bases. CDR3 length: 15 amino acids. CDR1 is SGHRS and CDR2 is YFSETQ in the germline V gene. Trimming at V came to 0 bases and at J to 1 base, leaving 2 bases not matched to a gene. CDR3 in DNA: TGCGCCAGCAGCTTGGGCCAGGGGGGCACAGATACGCAGTATTTT. Translation gives CASSLGQGGTDTQYF.

This clone was observed a few times. CDR3 bases: TGCGCCAGCAGCTTGGCAGGGTACTCCTACGAGCAGTACTTC. Its translation is CASSLAGYSYEQYF. The J gene is TRBJ2-7, the V gene TRBV5-1; D may be TRBD1 (5 bases). The CDR3 spans 14 residues. Trimming pared 0 bases from V and 0 bases from J, leaving 7 bases between. CDR1 is SGHRS and CDR2 is YFSETQ in the germline V gene.

CDR3 nucleotides: TGTGCCAGCAGTGTTACTACAGGGAGGGGGCCCTACGAGCAGTACTTC. As protein: CASSVTTGRGPYEQYF. The chain joins TRBV27 to TRBJ2-7, with D perhaps assigned TRBD1 or TRBD2 (7 bases each). Trimming shortened V by 5 bases and J by 2 bases, and 19 bases separated the two germline ends. The CDR3 totals 16 residues. Germline CDR1 MNHEY, CDR2 SMNVEV (reference sequence).

This sequence joins TRBV12-5 and TRBJ1-1; no clear D gene. V lost 1 base, J lost 6 bases, and 9 bases lay in between. Germline V gene lookup returns CDR1 LGHNT and CDR2 FRNRAP. The CDR3 totals 13 residues. CDR3 nucleotide sequence: TGTGCTAGTGGTTTGGGCCCCCTCGCTGAAGCTTTCTTT. Protein product: CASGLGPLAEAFF. Filled out from reference TRBV12-5 and TRBJ1-1, the complete variable domain reads DARVTQTPRHKVTEMGQEVTMRCQPILGHNTVFWYRQTMMQGLELLAYFRNRAPLDDSGMPKDRFSAEMPDATLATLKIQPSEPRDSAVYFCASGLGPLAEAFFGQGTRLTVV.

The chain is built from TRBV21-1 and TRBJ2-7; the DNA was not compared with TRBD1, the D call given in the table. TRBV21-1 has pseudogene status. This CDR3 is built from 14 residues. The CDR3 spells CASSSPGQPYEQYF. The CDR3 DNA sequence: TGTGCCAGCAGCTCACCGGGACAGCCCTACGAGCAGTACTTC.

The chain joins TRBV5-4 to TRBJ2-5, with a weak D call TRBD2 (5 bases). CDR3 length: 13 amino acids. Looked up from germline, CDR1 is SGHNT and CDR2 is YYREEE (reference sequence). Deletions cut 1 base from V and 5 bases from J, with 9 bases between. For the CDR3, the DNA is TGTGCCAGCAGCTTGCTAGGCGGGGAGACCCAGTACTTC. Amino acids: CASSLLGGETQYF.

This chain connects TRBV7-2 to TRBJ1-5; D remains unclear. From germline, CDR1 is SGHTA and CDR2 FQGNSA. The CDR3 runs 14 residues. The V end lost 4 bases, the J end lost 4 bases, and 11 bases lay between the germline ends. CDR3 region: CASSSYGNNQPQHF. DNA of the CDR3: TGTGCCAGCAGCTCCTACGGCAATAATCAGCCCCAGCATTTT.

The CDR3 loop reads CASSLFQETQYF. The DNA of the CDR3 is TGTGCCAGCAGTTTATTCCAAGAGACCCAGTACTTC. V and J are TRBV28 and TRBJ2-5, with D unclear. This CDR3 region has 12 residues. Trimming pared 1 base from V and 1 base from J, leaving 1 base between. CDR1 is MDHEN, CDR2 SYDVKM, per germline.